The 7 T cell receptor beta chains reported below all come from one sample, sequenced in a study of T cell changes during pregnancy in multiple sclerosis. Clones were sequenced by immunoSEQ multiplex PCR, and TCRdb holds only the in-frame ones, with some missing. This sample has some 70,000 clones, with 91% found just once. The starting material was peripheral blood, obtained in the first trimester of pregnancy. These receptors came from a female donor with multiple sclerosis, enrolled in a pregnancy study.

The rearrangement joins TRBV7-2 to TRBJ2-3; a possible D gene is TRBD2 (6 bases). This CDR3 has 14 residues. The V gene lost 4 bases and the J gene lost 2 bases, with 10 bases spanning the gap. The V gene's germline CDR1 is SGHTA and CDR2 FQGNSA. The CDR3 sequence: CASSSGLHTDTQYF. The CDR3, as DNA: TGTGCCAGCAGCTCGGGACTCCACACAGATACGCAGTATTTT.

The genes are TRBV19 and TRBJ1-4; a weak D match, TRBD1 (5 bases). The V gene's germline CDR1 is LNHDA and CDR2 SQIVND (reference sequence). V gave up 5 bases and J gave up 7 bases, with 11 bases separating them. The CDR3 loop spans 13 amino acids. The CDR3 sequence: CASSQGVGEKLFF. Written as DNA, the CDR3 is TGTGCCAGTAGTCAGGGTGTTGGTGAAAAACTGTTTTTT.

The J gene is TRBJ2-5, the V gene TRBV7-9; 8 positions match TRBD2. Trimming cost V 5 bases and J 2 bases; bases outside gene matches: 7. This CDR3 contains 15 residues. Germline CDR1 and CDR2: SEHNR and FQNEAQ (reference sequence). The CDR3: CASSAGLAPQETQYF. In nucleotides, the CDR3 is TGTGCCAGCAGCGCTGGACTAGCCCCACAAGAGACCCAGTACTTC.

This clone was seen once. The V call is TRBV9, the J call TRBJ1-1; a possible D gene is TRBD1 (5 bases). The CDR3 sequence is 16 residues long. In germline, CDR1 is SGDLS, CDR2 YYNGEE. The germline V and J ends were trimmed by 0 bases and 1 base, with 13 bases remaining between them. The CDR3: CASSVGLDSANTEAFF. The CDR3 DNA reads TGTGCCAGCAGCGTAGGGTTAGACAGTGCGAACACTGAAGCTTTCTTT.

This clone is a singleton in its sample. The V gene is TRBV7-9, the J gene TRBJ2-7; TRBD1 aligns across 7 bases. The V segment lost 0 bases and the J segment 4 bases; nucleotides outside the gene matches: 12. The CDR3 contains 17 residues. CDR1 SEHNR and CDR2 FQNEAQ come from the germline V gene (reference sequence). Here the CDR3 reads CASSLALAGQELYEQYF. The DNA of the CDR3 is TGTGCCAGCAGCTTAGCGTTAGCTGGACAGGAACTTTACGAGCAGTACTTC. The full variable domain, its missing parts supplied by reference TRBV7-9 and TRBJ2-7, is DTGVSQNPRHKITKRGQNVTFRCDPISEHNRLYWYRQTLGQGPEFLTYFQNEAQLEKSRLLSDRFSAERPKGSFSTLEIQRTEQGDSAMYLCASSLALAGQELYEQYFGPGTRLTVT.

V and J are TRBV6-4 and TRBJ2-1, with TRBD2 matching over 11 bases. Germline V gene data show CDR1 as MRHNA and CDR2 as SNTAGT. The J segment lost 1 base and the V segment lost 7 bases, leaving 6 bases of the junction unmatched. This CDR3 region has 16 residues. CDR3 DNA sequence: TGTGCCAGCACAAAACTAGCGGGGGATTCCTACAATGAGCAGTTCTTC. Translated, it gives CASTKLAGDSYNEQFF.

DNA of the CDR3: TGTGCCAGCAGCTTAGAGGGACGGGAGCCAACGTATGGCTACACCTTC. It codes for CASSLEGREPTYGYTF. The chain combines TRBV7-8 with TRBJ1-2; D may be TRBD1 (5 bases). This CDR3 contains 16 residues. V lost 1 base and J lost 5, with 17 bases in between. CDR1 and CDR2 (germline): SGHVS, FQNEAQ. The entire variable domain, with the rest obtained from reference TRBV7-8 and TRBJ1-2, is as follows: GAGVSQSPRYKVAKRGQDVALRCDPISGHVSLFWYQQALGQGPEFLTYFQNEAQLDKSGLPSDRFFAERPEGSVSTLKIQRTQQEDSAVYLCASSLEGREPTYGYTFGSGTRLTVV.